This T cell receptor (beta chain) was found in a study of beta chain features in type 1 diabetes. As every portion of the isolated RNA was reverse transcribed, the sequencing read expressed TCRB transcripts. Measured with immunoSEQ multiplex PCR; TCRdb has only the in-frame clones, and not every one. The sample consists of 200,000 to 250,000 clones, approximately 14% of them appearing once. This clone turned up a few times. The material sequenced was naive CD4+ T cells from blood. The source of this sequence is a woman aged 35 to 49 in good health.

The DNA of the CDR3 is TGTGCCAGCAGCCGTGTTGACAGGGGATATGGCTACACCTTC. It encodes CASSRVDRGYGYTF. The chain recombines TRBV5-5 with TRBJ1-2, with 8 bases matching TRBD1. J gave up 5 bases and V 4 bases, and 7 bases lay outside the gene matches. In germline, CDR1 is SGHKS, CDR2 YYEKEE (reference sequence). CDR3 length equals 14 residues.